This T cell receptor (beta chain) was documented in a study of cytotoxic CD8 clonotypes in ibrutinib-treated CLL (TCRdb year 2021). Context from the whole study: In this cohort, approximately 14 patients were treatment-naive and some 10 were relapsed/refractory, while approximately 18 had unmutated IGHV. Cryopreserved peripheral blood mononuclear cells were collected before treatment, at response, and at either disease progression or sustained remission. Responses were partial in roughly 24 patients and complete in 2; after median about 68 months follow-up, roughly 14 stayed in remission and approximately twelve progressed. Patients were still on ibrutinib when every remission and progressive disease sample was collected. The response samples were drawn at a median of approximately 11 months into treatment, with a range of about 6 to 36 months. Of the approximately 87 people in the trial, roughly 27 had longitudinal samples available. Samples averaged roughly 280,000 productive templates and 94,082 productive rearrangements. Paper-wide results and their limitations: Lymph node repertoires were not examined, and the timing of sampling was not matched between patients in sustained remission and those whose disease progressed. Public clonotypes were rare and either shrank or stayed stable during treatment, and the rise in clonality at ibrutinib response reflected expansion of private clonotypes. At baseline, clonality was higher than in age-matched healthy donors and showed a strong correlation with circulating CD8+ T-cell counts. Clonality increased at ibrutinib response, stayed stable in sustained remission, and fell back toward baseline at progression.

The germline V gene (reference sequence) gives CDR1 as MNHNY and CDR2 as SVGAGI. Between the V and J ends, shortened by 6 bases and 5 bases respectively, the junction contains 13 bases. Taken from cysteine to phenylalanine, the CDR3 has 13 residues. Of all the DNA, just the CDR3 is kept, 39 bases in frame from base 1. A MiSeq instrument was used for deep resolution sequencing, which targeted depths ranging from 1 in 1 million up to 1 in 200,000 T cells, with coverage averaging 10x for each clonotype. The immunoSEQ hsTCRB Kit was used to generate TCR beta libraries. As for the authors' bioinformatics: The data were analyzed with ImmunoSEQ Analyzer and ImmunoSEQ Data Assistant, and V, D and J gene assignments followed IMGT definitions. Clonality, which ranges from 0 to 1, was calculated as one minus the normalized Shannon entropy of productive rearrangement frequencies. Public clonotype analysis was restricted to overrepresented clonotypes comprising at least 0.05% of each patient's repertoire. Some 13 age-matched healthy donor repertoires from immuneACCESS were used as controls for clonality. Imported from immuneACCESS, the table was reduced by TCRdb to in-frame sequences with V and J called. These copies leave out some clones; in studies compared against another copy, an unresolved V gene accounts for under half, and the cause of the remainder is not known. From that table come the V and J calls and clone size; the DNA was used to work out D and trimming. The sample table contains over 95,000 clones; only one count was recorded for 45% to 65% of them. The ten largest clonotypes hold 37% of the sample.

Taken with the paper, the label for time point translates to: 24 months on ibrutinib. For TCR beta library preparation, approximately 2 micrograms of genomic DNA were isolated from cryopreserved PBMCs. Longitudinal blood samples from CLL patients receiving ibrutinib monotherapy were subjected to high-throughput TCR beta sequencing. The patients were enrolled in a single-center, open-label phase 2 trial of ibrutinib monotherapy. This clone was counted only a few times. Its antigen has not been determined. Base qualities are not at hand, and no much larger clone is one base apart. The V and J segments used are TRBV6-6 and TRBJ1-2; matching of 5 bases hints at TRBD1 as the D gene. The TCR comes from a human donor with chronic lymphocytic leukemia. The source was PBMCs, collected after 24 months of ibrutinib treatment. The CDR3 is CASRPQEGYGYTF. In nucleotides, the sequence is TGTGCCAGCAGGCCACAGGAGGGGTATGGCTACACCTTC.